This T cell receptor (beta chain) derives from a study of shared clonotypes between healthy human individuals. There are 14 residues in the CDR3. V lost 6 bases, J lost 1 base, and 9 bases lay in between. Germline-derived CDR1 and CDR2 are MDHEN and SYDVKM. CD8 cells classed as naive were CD45RO-negative and positively selected for CCR7, excluding terminally differentiated effector memory CD45RA+ cells. Every donor, a Caucasian adult, lived in Nashville, Tennessee. General observations from the study: Clonotype sharing among donors was expected to depend on sequencing depth. Some clonotypes were shared by all four sorted-subset donors, while others were not shared. The non-shared ones had lower generation probabilities than the shared ones.

Comment on this clone: What it binds is not known.

Sequenced by immunoSEQ multiplex PCR; TCRdb stores in-frame clones only, minus some. The repertoire includes over 2,000,000 clones, 93% of them detected once, and approximately 1.6% sits in the top ten. Sequenced: naive CD8+ T cells from PBMCs. V usage is TRBV28 and J usage is TRBJ1-4; D is unresolved. The source of this sequence is a man aged 18 to 30 in good health. Some clones in this sample may be carry-over from other donors' samples. CDR3 residues: CASRSLITNEKLFF. DNA for the CDR3: TGTGCCAGCAGGTCACTGATAACTAATGAAAAACTGTTTTTT.